The 23 T cell receptor beta chains reported below all come from one sample, sequenced in a study of T cell responses to AZD1222 COVID-19 vaccine (dated by TCRdb to 2020 to 2022). The meaning of the sample's time point label: baseline before first vaccination. Receptor amplification or capture employed the immunoSEQ multiplex PCR assay. This immuneACCESS table, as held by TCRdb, lists in-frame sequences with V and J called but not all clones. Of the missing ones, under half trace to an unresolved V gene in checked studies; the others have no known cause. The sample table lists 140,000 to 150,000 clones, approximately 85% of them with a count of one. The ten largest clones add up to around 8% of the sample. Here the sequenced sample was peripheral blood, taken on day 0 of AZD1222 vaccination. The receptors derive from an adult in good health.

The rearrangement uses TRBV27 and TRBJ2-7, with a possible D match to TRBD1 (5 bases). This CDR3 comprises 14 residues. Between the trimmed V and J ends, which lost 5 bases and 3 bases, there was a span of 14 bases. CDR1 is MNHEY, CDR2 SMNVEV, per germline (reference sequence). CDR3 sequence: CASSPQDRVYEQYF. In DNA form, the CDR3 reads TGTGCCAGCAGTCCCCAAGACAGAGTCTACGAGCAGTACTTC.

The chain links TRBV19 to TRBJ2-1, with TRBD2 identical over 15 bases. The CDR3 consists of 21 residues. The J segment lost 9 bases and the V segment lost 3 bases, leaving 21 bases of the junction unmatched. Germline CDR1 is LNHDA and CDR2 is SQIVND (reference sequence). This chain's CDR3 is CASSITPTGGWTSGRAIEQFF. CDR3 nucleotide sequence: TGTGCCAGTAGTATCACCCCGACAGGGGGGTGGACTAGCGGGAGGGCCATTGAGCAGTTCTTC.

V usage is TRBV7-9 and J usage is TRBJ2-3, with TRBD2 identical over 11 bases. Germline V gene data show CDR1 as SEHNR and CDR2 as FQNEAQ (reference sequence). CDR3 size: 18 residues. V shed 5 bases, J shed 3 bases, and the junction held 13 bases outside the gene matches. The DNA of the CDR3 is TGTGCCAGCAGCCCTCCCCCATCTAGCGGGGGGTGGACAGATACGCAGTATTTT. Translation gives CASSPPPSSGGWTDTQYF.

V and J are TRBV28 and TRBJ2-7; tentative D call: TRBD2 (6 bases). CDR1 is MDHEN, CDR2 SYDVKM, per germline. This CDR3 is 12 amino acids long. Trimming took 7 bases from V and 7 from J, leaving 14 bases between them. The CDR3 nucleotides read TGTGCCAGCAACCCGGGAGCCGGGGAGCAGTACTTC. It encodes CASNPGAGEQYF. The full variable domain, with the rest looked up from reference TRBV28 and TRBJ2-7, is DVKVTQSSRYLVKRTGEKVFLECVQDMDHENMFWYRQDPGLGLRLIYFSYDVKMKEKGDIPEGYSVSREKKERFSLILESASTNQTSMYLCASNPGAGEQYFGPGTRLTVT.

This chain joins TRBV19 and TRBJ2-3; TRBD2 might be the D (6 bases). From germline, CDR1 is LNHDA and CDR2 SQIVND (reference sequence). V lost 3 bases, J lost 1 base, and 11 bases lay in between. This CDR3 is 15 amino acids long. CDR3 sequence reads: CASSMSGSGTDTQYF. The CDR3 DNA is TGTGCCAGTAGTATGAGCGGGTCCGGCACAGATACGCAGTATTTT.

The chain uses TRBV27 and TRBJ1-5, with D uncertain. The V and J ends lost 3 bases and 7 bases respectively, with 13 bases between them. Germline lookup yields CDR1 MNHEY and CDR2 SMNVEV (reference sequence). The length of the CDR3 is 14 residues. The CDR3 spells CASSFSRGGQPQHF. Written as DNA, the CDR3 is TGTGCCAGCAGTTTCTCGCGGGGAGGGCAGCCCCAGCATTTT.

The rearrangement joins TRBV30 to TRBJ2-7, with 7 positions matching TRBD2. Germline CDR1 GTSNPN, CDR2 SVGIG (reference sequence). The CDR3 runs to 15 residues. With 4 bases clipped from V and 1 base from J, the junction kept 10 bases outside the gene matches. The CDR3 loop reads CAWNPHSGFSYEQYF. CDR3 nucleotide sequence: TGTGCCTGGAATCCCCATAGCGGGTTTTCCTACGAGCAGTACTTC.

The chain links TRBV10-2 to TRBJ1-5, with TRBD1 matching over 11 bases. Germline-derived CDR1 and CDR2 are WSHSY and SAAADI. J lost 5 bases, V lost 5 bases, and 5 bases had no gene match. This CDR3 is built from 15 residues. CDR3 DNA sequence: TGCGCCAGCAGTACGGGACAGGGGGTCTATCAGCCCCAGCATTTT. It translates to CASSTGQGVYQPQHF.

This chain uses TRBV5-1 with TRBJ1-2, with D possibly TRBD1 on 5 matching bases. The CDR3 runs to 13 residues. V lost 7 bases and J 8 bases, leaving 18 bases between the germline ends. From germline, CDR1 is SGHRS and CDR2 YFSETQ. The CDR3 DNA follows: TGCGCCAGCTCATGGGGGACCGAGGGCGGCTACACCTTC. This encodes CASSWGTEGGYTF. Looking up the rest from reference TRBV5-1 and TRBJ1-2 gives the full variable domain: KAGVTQTPRYLIKTRGQQVTLSCSPISGHRSVSWYQQTPGQGLQFLFEYFSETQRNKGNFPGRFSGRQFSNSRSEMNVSTLELGDSALYLCASSWGTEGGYTFGSGTRLTVV.

The gene calls are TRBV7-2 and TRBJ2-5, with a tentative D call TRBD1 (6 bases). Per the germline V gene, CDR1 is SGHTA and CDR2 is FQGNSA. Trimming removed 5 bases at V and 5 bases at J, with 12 bases between. The CDR3 contains 13 residues. CDR3: CASSRGNRETQYF. The CDR3, as DNA: TGTGCCAGCAGCAGGGGGAATCGGGAGACCCAGTACTTC.

This clone appeared a few times. The CDR3 region has the DNA TGTGCCAGCACCCTCCTACTAGCGGGTGCCTACGAGCAGTACTTC. Protein sequence: CASTLLLAGAYEQYF. The chain uses TRBV6-5 and TRBJ2-7; TRBD2 aligns across 9 bases. Trimming cost V 7 bases and J 2 bases; bases outside gene matches: 9. The CDR3 spans 15 residues. The germline V gene encodes CDR1 MNHEY and CDR2 SVGAGI.

The CDR3 spells CAWSPPGGGGNQPQHF. CDR3 in DNA: TGTGCCTGGAGCCCACCGGGGGGAGGTGGCAATCAGCCCCAGCATTTT. The chain couples TRBV30 to TRBJ1-5, with a possible D match to TRBD1 (5 bases). The CDR3 has 16 amino acids. The germline V gene encodes CDR1 GTSNPN and CDR2 SVGIG (reference sequence). Trimming shortened V by 3 bases and J by 2 bases, and 17 bases separated the two germline ends.

The rearrangement links TRBV19 to TRBJ1-1, with TRBD1 as a possible D gene (5 bases). This CDR3 contains 13 residues. Trimming removed 2 bases from V and 8 bases from J, with 12 bases in between. Germline-derived CDR1 and CDR2 are LNHDA and SQIVND (reference sequence). The CDR3 DNA reads as TGTGCCAGTAGTATAACCCGGGACCTCGAAGCTTTCTTT. This encodes CASSITRDLEAFF.

The gene calls are TRBV18 and TRBJ2-3; TRBD2 matches 14 bases. Germline CDR1 and CDR2: KGHSH and LQKENI. This CDR3 comprises 14 residues. V was pared by 5 bases and J by 5 bases, with 0 bases of the junction left unmatched. CDR3 residues: CASSGLAGGDTQYF. The CDR3 DNA reads as TGTGCCAGCTCAGGACTAGCGGGAGGAGATACGCAGTATTTT.

This chain links TRBV14 with TRBJ1-4, with no clear D. From germline, CDR1 is SGHDN and CDR2 FVKESK. V lost 5 bases and J 8 bases, leaving 15 bases between the germline ends. The CDR3 totals 14 residues. The CDR3 DNA reads TGTGCCAGCAGCAACGGACCTGTGCCGGAAAAACTGTTTTTT. It translates to CASSNGPVPEKLFF. The variable domain in full, with the rest retrieved from reference TRBV14 and TRBJ1-4, is EAGVTQFPSHSVIEKGQTVTLRCDPISGHDNLYWYRRVMGKEIKFLLHFVKESKQDESGMPNNRFLAERTGGTYSTLKVQPAELEDSGVYFCASSNGPVPEKLFFGSGTQLSVL.

In DNA form, the CDR3 reads TGCGCCAGCAGCCAAGTGCCAGGGGATGAAAAACTGTTTTTT. It specifies CASSQVPGDEKLFF. The chain has TRBV4-1 and TRBJ1-4; a possible D gene is TRBD1 (6 bases). The length of the CDR3 is 14 residues. Trimming pared 1 base from V and 6 bases from J, leaving 9 bases between. The V gene's germline CDR1 is MGHRA and CDR2 YSYEKL.

The chain has TRBV3-1 (or the pseudogene TRBV3-2) and TRBJ1-1, with TRBD1 matching over 7 bases. This CDR3 has 14 residues. After removal of 1 base from V and 6 bases from J, the junction contained 5 bases not matched to a gene. Germline V gene lookup returns CDR1 LGHDT and CDR2 YNNKEL (reference sequence). The DNA of the CDR3 is TGTGCCAGCAGCCAAGGGGACAGAACCCCTGAAGCTTTCTTT. Residues: CASSQGDRTPEAFF.

The CDR3 spells CASNRRDRGAEAFF. The CDR3 coding sequence is TGTGCCAGTAACCGGAGGGACAGGGGGGCTGAAGCTTTCTTT. This chain links TRBV19 with TRBJ1-1, with 11 bases lining up with TRBD1. Germline assignment: CDR1 LNHDA and CDR2 SQIVND (reference sequence). The CDR3 is made up of 14 amino acids. J gave up 6 bases and V 7 bases, and 7 bases lay outside the gene matches. Combining the CDR3 with reference TRBV19 and TRBJ1-1 gives the whole variable domain DGGITQSPKYLFRKEGQNVTLSCEQNLNHDAMYWYRQDPGQGLRLIYYSQIVNDFQKGDIAEGYSVSREKKESFPLTVTSAQKNPTAFYLCASNRRDRGAEAFFGQGTRLTVV.

This clone was observed a handful of times. The rearrangement uses TRBV11-2 and TRBJ2-1; TRBD1 or TRBD2 may be the D gene (5 bases each). Germline V gene lookup returns CDR1 SGHAT and CDR2 FQNNGV. V was cut by 5 bases and J by 0 bases, with 14 bases left in between. The CDR3 consists of 16 residues. The DNA of the CDR3 is TGTGCCAGCAGCCCGGGTTGGGGGAGCTCCTACAATGAGCAGTTCTTC. It is translated as CASSPGWGSSYNEQFF.

The chain combines TRBV18 with TRBJ1-4, with D hard to call. Germline V lookup: CDR1 KGHSH, CDR2 LQKENI. V was pared by 0 bases and J by 8 bases, with 10 bases between. This CDR3 has 14 amino acids. The CDR3 DNA follows: TGTGCCAGCTCACCACCGGGGAGTATGGAAAAACTGTTTTTT. Translated, it gives CASSPPGSMEKLFF.

The chain couples TRBV2 to TRBJ1-3; 7 positions match TRBD1. The CDR3 has 14 residues. Germline V gene lookup returns CDR1 SNHLY and CDR2 FYNNEI. V shed 7 bases, J shed 4 bases, and the junction held 7 bases outside the gene matches. CDR3 bases: TGTGCCAGCATTCGAGGCAGGGGGGGAAACACCATATATTTT. Translated: CASIRGRGGNTIYF.

The chain has TRBV27 and TRBJ2-6, with a weak D call TRBD1 (6 bases). V was shortened by 5 bases and J by 1 base, with 9 bases between the two germline ends. The length of the CDR3 is 15 residues. Germline CDR1 is MNHEY and CDR2 is SMNVEV (reference sequence). The CDR3 nucleotides are TGTGCCAGCAGTCTTCAGGGGTCTGGGGCCAACGTCCTGACTTTC. Translated, it gives CASSLQGSGANVLTF. The whole variable domain, filled in from reference TRBV27 and TRBJ2-6, reads EAQVTQNPRYLITVTGKKLTVTCSQNMNHEYMSWYRQDPGLGLRQIYYSMNVEVTDKGDVPEGYKVSRKEKRNFPLILESPSPNQTSLYFCASSLQGSGANVLTFGAGSRLTVL.

This clone was detected only a few times. The chain has TRBV2 and TRBJ2-7, with D unresolved. This CDR3 has 16 residues. CDR1 and CDR2 (germline): SNHLY, FYNNEI. The ends were cut back, 3 bases at V and 5 bases at J, with 20 bases in the middle. CDR3: CASSDVVVQVEDEQYF. For the CDR3, the DNA is TGTGCCAGCAGTGATGTAGTCGTGCAGGTTGAGGACGAGCAGTACTTC.